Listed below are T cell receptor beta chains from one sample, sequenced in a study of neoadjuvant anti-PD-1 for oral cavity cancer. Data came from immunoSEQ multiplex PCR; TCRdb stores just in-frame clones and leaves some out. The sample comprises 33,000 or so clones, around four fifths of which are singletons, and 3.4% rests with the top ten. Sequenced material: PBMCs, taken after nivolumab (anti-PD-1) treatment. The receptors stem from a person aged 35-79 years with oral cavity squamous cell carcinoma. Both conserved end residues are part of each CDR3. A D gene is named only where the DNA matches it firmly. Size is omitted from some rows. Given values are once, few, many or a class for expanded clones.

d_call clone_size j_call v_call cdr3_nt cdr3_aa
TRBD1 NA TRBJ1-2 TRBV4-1 TGCGCCAGCAGCCCAGAAGGGGGCGCTAACTATGGCTACACCTTC CASSPEGGANYGYTF
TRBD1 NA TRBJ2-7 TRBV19 TGTGCCAGTAGTATAGATTACAGGGGAACTCGCTACGAGCAGTACTTC CASSIDYRGTRYEQYF
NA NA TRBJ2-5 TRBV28 TGTGCCAGCAGTCCACCACAAGTAGGGACCCAGTACTTC CASSPPQVGTQYF
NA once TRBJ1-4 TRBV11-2 TGTGCCAGCAGCCCAGGAGTTGGACAGACCCACGAACCTCCTGAAAAACTGTTTTTT CASSPGVGQTHEPPEKLFF
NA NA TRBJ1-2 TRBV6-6 TGTGCCAGCAGTTACGAGGCCTTACAGGGAAACTATGGCTACACCTTC CASSYEALQGNYGYTF
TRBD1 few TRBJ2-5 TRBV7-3 TGTGCCAGCAGCCCGAGGACAGGGGGCGTCGAGACCCAGTACTTC CASSPRTGGVETQYF
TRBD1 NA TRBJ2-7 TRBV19 TGTGCCAGTAGTTCAGGGGGACAGGGAATGATGGACGAGCAGTACTTC CASSSGGQGMMDEQYF
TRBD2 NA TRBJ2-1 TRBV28 TGTGCCAGCAGTTTGATATGGGCTAGCGGGGGGGTAAGGAACAATGAGCAGTTCTTC CASSLIWASGGVRNNEQFF
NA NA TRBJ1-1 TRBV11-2 TGTGCCAGCAGCTTAGATTTGCGGGGGGCGCCTCACGGGGCTTTCTTT CASSLDLRGAPHGAFF
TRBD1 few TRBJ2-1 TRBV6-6 TGTGCCATTACAGGGGGCGCAGGTAATGAGCAGTTCTTC CAITGGAGNEQFF
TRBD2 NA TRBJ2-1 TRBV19 TGTGCCAGTAGTTTCGGGGGGGGACTTTCCGATGAGCAGTTCTTC CASSFGGGLSDEQFF
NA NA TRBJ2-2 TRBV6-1 TGTGCCAGCAGTGAAGTGGGGGGGCTCGTGACCGGGGAGCTGTTTTTT CASSEVGGLVTGELFF
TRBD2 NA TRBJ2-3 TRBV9 TGTGCCAGCAGCATTCTGACTAGCGGGGGGGGTTTAGATACGCAGTATTTT CASSILTSGGGLDTQYF
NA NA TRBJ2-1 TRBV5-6 TGTGCCAGCAGCTCCTGGGACTTAGAGTCGCGGTTCTTC CASSSWDLESRFF
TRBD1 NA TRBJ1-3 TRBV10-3 TGTGCCATCGGAGGGGGCAGTTCCGGAAACACCATATATTTT CAIGGGSSGNTIYF
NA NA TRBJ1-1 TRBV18 TGTGCCAGCTCACCGGCAGGAGAGAACACTGAAGCTTTCTTT CASSPAGENTEAFF
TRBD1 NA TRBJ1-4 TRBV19 TGTGCCAGTAGTACCCGAAAGGACAGGAGATCAACTAATGAAAAACTGTTTTTT CASSTRKDRRSTNEKLFF
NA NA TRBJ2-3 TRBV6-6 TGTGCCAGCAGTCCGGGGTATGGCACAGATACGCAGTATTTT CASSPGYGTDTQYF
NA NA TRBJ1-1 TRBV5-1 TGCGCCAGCAGGGACGGCGGGATTGGCACTGAAGCTTTCTTT CASRDGGIGTEAFF
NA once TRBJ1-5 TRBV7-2 TGTGCCAGCAGCTTATGGACCGAGGGCAATCAGCCCCAGCATTTT CASSLWTEGNQPQHF
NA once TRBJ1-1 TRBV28 TGTGCCAGCAGTTCGCCCCTTCGACAGGAGATATCTGAAGCTTTCTTT CASSSPLRQEISEAFF
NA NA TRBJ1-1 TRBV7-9 TGTGCCAGCAGCTTAGAGGGGAGTAGAGGGCGCACTGAAGCTTTCTTT CASSLEGSRGRTEAFF
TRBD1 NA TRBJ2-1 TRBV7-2 TGTGCCAGCAGCCCGGCACAGGGGGCGAATGAGCAGTTCTTC CASSPAQGANEQFF
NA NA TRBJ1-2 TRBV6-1 TGTGCCAGCACGCCGGGCGCAGGCTATGGCTACACCTTC CASTPGAGYGYTF
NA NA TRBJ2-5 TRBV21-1 TGTGCCAGCAGCAAAAAAGGGGGTAATAACCAAGAGACCCAGTACTTC CASSKKGGNNQETQYF
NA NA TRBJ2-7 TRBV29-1 TGCAGCATCAGTTTGACCCACTACGAGCAGTACTTC CSISLTHYEQYF
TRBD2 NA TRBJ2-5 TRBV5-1 TGCGCCAGCAGCTTGGGTCTAGCGGGGGTTGAGACCCAGTACTTC CASSLGLAGVETQYF
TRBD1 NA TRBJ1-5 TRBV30 TGTGCCTGGAGTCAGGGGGGCCTTCAGCCCCAGCATTTT CAWSQGGLQPQHF
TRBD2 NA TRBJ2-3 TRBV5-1 TGCGCCAGCAGCACAAGACTAGCGGGGGAGGTTGCAGATACGCAGTATTTT CASSTRLAGEVADTQYF
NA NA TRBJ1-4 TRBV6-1 TGTGCCAGCATCGCCGACGTGGGTGAGGGTGAAAAACTGTTTTTT CASIADVGEGEKLFF
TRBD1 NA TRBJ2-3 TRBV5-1 TGCGCCAGCAGCATAGGACAGGGGGCAGATACGCAGTATTTT CASSIGQGADTQYF
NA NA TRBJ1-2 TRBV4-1 TGCGCCAGCAGCCCGAACCCGGCAGGGGCCGAACCTAACTATGGCTACACCTTC CASSPNPAGAEPNYGYTF
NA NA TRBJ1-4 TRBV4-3 TGCGCCAGCAGCCAAGATAGCTATGCCAGCAATGAAAAACTGTTTTTT CASSQDSYASNEKLFF
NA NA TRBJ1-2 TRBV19 TGTGCCAGTAGTACAGGGCTTAACTATGGCTACACCTTC CASSTGLNYGYTF
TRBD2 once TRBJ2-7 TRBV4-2 TGTGCCAGCAGCCAAGTCGGGGGGGCCTCCTACGAGCAGTACTTC CASSQVGGASYEQYF
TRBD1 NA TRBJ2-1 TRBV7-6 TGTGCCAGCAGCTTACCCCGGGACAGGGCGTCCAATGAGCAGTTCTTC CASSLPRDRASNEQFF
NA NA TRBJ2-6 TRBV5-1 TGCGCCAGCAGCAGGACAAGGGGACGCTCTGGGGCCAACGTCCTGACTTTC CASSRTRGRSGANVLTF